The clone carrying this T cell receptor beta chain occurred many times. Its specificity is not known. The data stem from a study of regulatory T cells in long-lasting Graves disease. At the level of the study: The study enrolled newly diagnosed Graves' patients on antithyroid drugs under 3 months.

Overall study results and limits: Patients whose Graves' disease persisted exhibited lower TCR diversity than those newly diagnosed.

The ends were cut back, 4 bases at V and 3 bases at J, with 4 bases in the middle. Germline-derived CDR1 and CDR2 are SNHLY and FYNNEI. The length of the CDR3 is 11 residues. Time point of the sample: newly diagnosed GD, antithyroid drugs for less than 3 months. Scientists built the TCR library using RNA that was extracted from PBMCs. Arm-PCR of CDR3 regions and iRepertoire HTBI primers were used to build TCR beta libraries. TCRdb itself ran the multiplex PCR reads through MiXCR, one entry per CDR3 protein. Of hundreds of thousands of distinct CDR3 sequences in the sample, about 16% are singletons; the top ten hold 20% to 30%. This same sample was also part of a study on T cells in Graves' hyperthyroidism and ophthalmopathy. Turning to that study: Researchers ran a first-round RT-PCR on the TCR CDR3 using the HTBI primer set.

The chain uses TRBV2 and TRBJ2-7; no firm D call. This clonotype originated in a woman aged 35-60 years with Graves disease. Sequences were derived from peripheral blood mononuclear cells (PBMCs), sampled at new diagnosis, from a patient treated with antithyroid drugs. The CDR3 nucleotides are TGTGCCAGCAGTGGTAACTACGAGCAGTACTTC. This encodes CASSGNYEQYF. The full variable domain, rest sourced from reference TRBV2 and TRBJ2-7, is EPEVTQTPSHQVTQMGQEVILRCVPISNHLYFYWYRQILGQKVEFLVSFYNNEISEKSEIFDDQFSVERPDGSNFTLKIRSTKLEDSAMYFCASSGNYEQYFGPGTRLTVT.